Detailed here is one T cell receptor beta chain. TCRdb ran MiXCR on the 5' RACE reads and lists one entry per CDR3 protein. The data contain roughly 720,000 distinct CDR3 sequences, 15% to 20% of them singletons. The CDR3 has 15 residues. The V and J ends lost 5 bases and 4 bases, in that order; junction bases with no gene match: 8. The data were obtained in a study of identical twins. This sample was also put to use in a study of T cells expressing NK-cell markers.

The genes are TRBV12-3 or TRBV12-4 and TRBJ2-3, with TRBD2 identical over 8 bases. Source material: PBMCs. This sequence was found in a woman aged 18-29 years in good health. Here the CDR3 reads CASSPSGRGADTQYF. CDR3 bases: TGTGCCAGCAGTCCCAGCGGGAGAGGTGCAGATACGCAGTATTTT.